These T cell receptor beta chains were read from a single sample in a study of blood T cell repertoires in COVID-19. Produced via immunoSEQ multiplex PCR; TCRdb's table is partial and in-frame only. The sample gives about 230,000 clones, less than 90% of which show up once; approximately 2.6% is in the top ten. Sequencing used peripheral blood. These receptors were obtained from a woman between 65 and 79 years old with active or convalescent COVID-19. Both conserved end residues are part of each CDR3. A D gene is named only where the DNA matches it firmly. Expanded clones are given a class, and other clones once, few, many or no size at all.

d_gene,v_gene,abundance,j_gene,CDR3aa,CDR3nt
-,TRBV5-1,-,TRBJ2-7,CASSLAGSSPPGEQYF,TGCGCCAGCAGCTTGGCGGGGTCCTCACCCCCGGGAGAGCAGTACTTC
-,TRBV19,-,TRBJ1-2,CALFGGGLENGYTF,TGTGCCCTCTTCGGTGGAGGCTTGGAGAATGGCTACACCTTC
-,TRBV29-1,-,TRBJ1-3,CSAKGLLGNTIYF,TGCAGCGCCAAGGGGCTGCTTGGAAACACCATATATTTT
-,TRBV28,-,TRBJ2-5,CASSFKYGEPSKETQYF,TGTGCCAGCAGTTTTAAGTACGGAGAACCCTCTAAAGAGACCCAGTACTTC
-,TRBV21-1,-,TRBJ2-5,CASSDITGTSDEETQYF,TGTGCCAGCAGTGATATAACGGGGACTAGCGATGAAGAGACCCAGTACTTC
TRBD2,TRBV4-1,-,TRBJ2-1,CASSQLGLAVHNEQFF,TGCGCCAGCAGCCAATTGGGACTAGCGGTGCACAATGAGCAGTTCTTC
TRBD1,TRBV2,-,TRBJ1-1,CASSEEGAYFF,TGTGCCAGCAGTGAGGAGGGGGCCTATTTCTTT
-,TRBV18,-,TRBJ1-5,CASSLEEGNQPQHF,TGTGCCAGCTCACTAGAGGAGGGGAATCAGCCCCAGCATTTT
TRBD1,TRBV7-2,-,TRBJ2-7,CASNPTGADYEQYF,TGTGCCAGCAACCCGACAGGGGCCGATTACGAGCAGTACTTC
TRBD1,TRBV9,-,TRBJ1-1,CASSVDHRGETEAFF,TGTGCCAGCAGCGTAGATCACAGGGGGGAGACTGAAGCTTTCTTT
TRBD1,TRBV2,-,TRBJ2-7,CASTRDSSSYEQYF,TGTGCCAGCACCCGGGACAGCAGCTCCTACGAGCAGTACTTC
-,TRBV30,-,TRBJ2-2,CAGSPAGINGELFF,TGTGCCGGAAGCCCGGCAGGGATTAACGGGGAGCTGTTTTTT
TRBD1,TRBV18,-,TRBJ2-2,CASSPGQGYTGELFF,TGTGCCAGCTCACCAGGACAGGGATACACCGGGGAACTGTTTTTT
TRBD1,TRBV4-3,-,TRBJ2-1,CASSQEGRTGHSYNEQFF,TGCGCCAGCAGCCAAGAGGGTCGGACAGGGCACTCCTACAATGAGCAGTTCTTC
TRBD1,TRBV18,-,TRBJ1-1,CASSPGRTGNTEAFF,TGTGCCAGCTCACCTGGGAGGACAGGGAACACTGAAGCTTTCTTT
-,TRBV5-1,-,TRBJ1-2,CASSLAEDGYTF,TGCGCCAGCAGCTTGGCCGAGGATGGCTACACCTTC
-,TRBV30,-,TRBJ2-1,CAWSVFSGGRYNEQFF,TGTGCCTGGAGTGTTTTTAGCGGTGGACGCTACAATGAGCAGTTCTTC
-,TRBV10-3,-,TRBJ2-5,CAISPNSERAETQYF,TGTGCCATCAGCCCAAACTCGGAGCGTGCGGAGACCCAGTACTTC
TRBD1,TRBV11-2,-,TRBJ1-6,CASSGRQGSSANSPLHF,TGTGCCAGCAGCGGGAGACAGGGTTCTTCTGCTAATTCACCCCTCCACTTT
-,TRBV12-2,-,TRBJ2-3,CASRSNFFTVRTDTQYF,TGTGCAAGTCGCTCCAACTTTTTTACAGTTCGCACAGATACGCAGTATTTT
TRBD1,TRBV7-3,-,TRBJ2-7,CASSLGTGGLYEQYF,TGTGCCAGCAGCTTGGGGACAGGGGGCTTGTACGAGCAGTACTTC
-,TRBV7-2,once,TRBJ1-2,CASSLEITGLDGYTF,TGTGCCAGCAGCTTAGAAATTACAGGGTTAGATGGCTACACCTTC
-,TRBV5-1,-,TRBJ2-7,CASSLDPGDYEQYF,TGCGCCAGCAGCTTGGATCCCGGGGACTACGAGCAGTACTTC
-,TRBV3-1/TRBV3-2,-,TRBJ1-6,CASSQGSLLGSPLHF,TGTGCCAGCAGCCAAGGGTCCCTTCTAGGTTCACCCCTCCACTTT
TRBD1,TRBV7-8,-,TRBJ2-1,CASSLEIGTGFNEQFF,TGTGCCAGCAGCTTAGAAATCGGGACAGGGTTCAATGAGCAGTTCTTC
-,TRBV3-1/TRBV3-2,-,TRBJ1-4,CASSQGGPEEKLFF,TGTGCCAGCAGCCAAGGTGGCCCTGAAGAAAAACTGTTTTTT
-,TRBV11-2,-,TRBJ2-1,CASSLDLGGDEQFF,TGTGCCAGCAGCTTAGATCTCGGGGGAGATGAGCAGTTCTTC
TRBD1,TRBV2,-,TRBJ1-3,CASSELGQGQAGNTIYF,TGTGCCAGCAGTGAATTGGGACAGGGCCAGGCGGGAAACACCATATATTTT
TRBD2,TRBV2,once,TRBJ2-3,CASSPGTSGRGTDTQYF,TGTGCCAGCAGTCCCGGGACTAGCGGGAGAGGCACAGATACGCAGTATTTT
-,TRBV7-9,-,TRBJ2-7,CASSFQSGAHEQYF,TGTGCCAGCAGCTTTCAATCTGGGGCTCACGAGCAGTACTTC
-,TRBV5-6,once,TRBJ2-1,CASSFDFRGRVVDNEQFF,TGTGCCAGCAGCTTTGACTTTAGGGGCAGGGTAGTCGACAATGAGCAGTTCTTC
-,TRBV19,-,TRBJ2-6,CASSPPSSGANVLTF,TGTGCCAGTAGTCCCCCGTCCTCTGGGGCCAACGTCCTGACTTTC
-,TRBV5-1,once,TRBJ2-3,CASSMEGADTQYF,TGCGCCAGCAGCATGGAGGGGGCAGATACGCAGTATTTT
TRBD1,TRBV2,once,TRBJ2-7,CASSEGDRVIYEQYF,TGTGCCAGCAGTGAAGGGGACAGGGTAATCTACGAGCAGTACTTC
-,TRBV28,-,TRBJ1-2,CASSLPSLRNGYTF,TGTGCCAGCAGTTTGCCCTCTCTTAGAAATGGCTACACCTTC
-,TRBV24-1,-,TRBJ1-5,CAPDRGGTPILWPYSNQPQHF,TGTGCCCCCGACCGCGGTGGGACACCAATCTTATGGCCATATAGCAATCAGCCCCAGCATTTT
TRBD2,TRBV11-2,few,TRBJ2-1,CASSLRSASGGYNEQFF,TGTGCCAGCAGCTTACGGTCCGCTAGCGGGGGTTACAATGAGCAGTTCTTC
TRBD1,TRBV4-1,once,TRBJ1-4,CASSQGGTVTFNEKLFF,TGCGCCAGCAGCCAAGGGGGGACAGTAACTTTTAATGAAAAACTGTTTTTT
TRBD1,TRBV30,-,TRBJ2-2,CAWAQGAGELFF,TGTGCCTGGGCACAGGGGGCCGGGGAGCTGTTTTTT